The 27 T cell receptor beta chains below come from one sample, sequenced in a study of CD8 T cells in Susac syndrome. cDNA came from roughly 0.5 to 1 ug RNA primed by random hexamers. TCRdb reprocessed the immunoSEQ multiplex PCR reads with MiXCR, giving one entry per CDR3 protein. The repertoire consists of 170,000 or so distinct CDR3 sequences, with around 95% occurring once and the leading ten covering roughly 0.16%. The sequenced sample was CD8+ T cells from PBMCs. The receptors were sampled from a human donor with multiple sclerosis.

This clonotype has a single count. The chain is built from TRBV29-1 and TRBJ2-7; D may be TRBD2 (6 bases). The V end was cut by 8 bases, the J end by 7 bases, with 15 bases between. Per the germline V gene, CDR1 is SQVTM and CDR2 is ANQGSEA. CDR3 length: 11 amino acids. CDR3 nucleotide sequence: TGCAGCACCCTCATGGCGGGGGAGCAGTACTTC. This gives the protein CSTLMAGEQYF.

This clonotype was observed a few times. This chain uses TRBV12-3 or TRBV12-4 with TRBJ2-7; TRBD1 matches at 7 bases. This CDR3 comprises 13 residues. Trimming removed 3 bases from V and 3 bases from J; junction bases left unmatched: 2. CDR3 region: CASSFGTDYEQYF. The DNA of the CDR3 is TGTGCCAGCAGTTTCGGGACAGACTACGAGCAGTACTTC.

The V and J genes are TRBV2 and TRBJ2-3, with unresolved D. Germline V gives CDR1 SNHLY, CDR2 FYNNEI. V dropped 7 bases and J dropped 3 bases, with 8 bases sitting between them. This CDR3 contains 12 residues. The chain's CDR3 is CASTGWTDTQYF. The CDR3 DNA reads TGTGCCAGCACCGGTTGGACAGATACGCAGTATTTT. The complete variable domain, with remaining parts taken from reference TRBV2 and TRBJ2-3, reads EPEVTQTPSHQVTQMGQEVILRCVPISNHLYFYWYRQILGQKVEFLVSFYNNEISEKSEIFDDQFSVERPDGSNFTLKIRSTKLEDSAMYFCASTGWTDTQYFGPGTRLTVL.

This chain connects TRBV6-2 or TRBV6-3 to TRBJ1-2; no clear D gene. The V and J ends lost 2 bases and 3 bases respectively, with 10 bases between them. Germline CDR1 MNHEY, CDR2 SVGEGT. This CDR3 is built from 14 residues. The CDR3 DNA reads as TGTGCCAGCAGTTACGGGCAGACGGACTATGGCTACACCTTC. This gives the protein CASSYGQTDYGYTF.

This sequence joins TRBV9 and TRBJ2-7, with 8 bases lining up with TRBD2. The V and J ends lost 4 bases and 6 bases, in that order; junction bases with no gene match: 12. The CDR3 sequence is 15 residues long. The germline gives CDR1 SGDLS, CDR2 YYNGEE. CDR3 protein: CASSPWGAGVGEQYF. CDR3 sequence (DNA): TGTGCCAGCAGCCCTTGGGGAGCGGGAGTCGGCGAGCAGTACTTC.

V usage is TRBV13 and J usage is TRBJ1-1; D remains unclear. Trimming took off 5 bases at V and 1 base at J, with 11 bases between the two ends. Per the germline V gene, CDR1 is PRHDT and CDR2 is FYEKMQ (reference sequence). CDR3 length: 14 amino acids. The chain's CDR3 is CASSREGANTEAFF. The CDR3 DNA follows: TGTGCCAGCAGCCGGGAGGGTGCGAACACTGAAGCTTTCTTT.

The CDR3 DNA sequence: TGTGCCACCAGCGGCAACAGGGGGCTCTATGAAAAACTGTTTTTT. It specifies CATSGNRGLYEKLFF. The genes are TRBV15 and TRBJ1-4; 9 bases fit TRBD1. The V and J ends lost 5 bases and 6 bases, in that order; junction bases with no gene match: 7. This CDR3 region has 15 residues. Germline lookup yields CDR1 LNHNV and CDR2 YYDKDF (reference sequence).

This chain links TRBV9 with TRBJ2-3; D not certain. Per the germline V gene, CDR1 is SGDLS and CDR2 is YYNGEE. The CDR3 is 9 amino acids. Trimming took 6 bases from V and 10 from J, leaving 6 bases between them. The CDR3 here is CASNRSQYF. The CDR3 region has the DNA TGTGCCAGCAACCGGTCGCAGTATTTT.

J is TRBJ2-5 and V is TRBV5-6, with D perhaps TRBD1 (6 bases). The CDR3 is 14 residues long. V lost 4 bases and J 2 bases, leaving 12 bases between the germline ends. Germline V gives CDR1 SGHDT, CDR2 YYEEEE. CDR3 protein: CASSEGHQQETQYF. The CDR3 region has the DNA TGTGCCAGCAGCGAGGGACATCAACAAGAGACCCAGTACTTC. Combining the CDR3 with reference TRBV5-6 and TRBJ2-5 gives the whole variable domain DAGVTQSPTHLIKTRGQQVTLRCSPKSGHDTVSWYQQALGQGPQFIFQYYEEEERQRGNFPDRFSGHQFPNYSSELNVNALLLGDSALYLCASSEGHQQETQYFGPGTRLLVL.

This clonotype was detected only once. V gene TRBV11-2 combines with J gene TRBJ2-5; 7 bases are shared with TRBD2. The CDR3 is 15 amino acids. After removal of 5 bases from V and 3 bases from J, the junction contained 9 bases not matched to a gene. Germline CDR1 is SGHAT and CDR2 is FQNNGV. CDR3 in DNA: TGTGCCAGCAGCCTAGGGGAGGGCCCCAAAGAGACCCAGTACTTC. This translates into CASSLGEGPKETQYF. Complete variable domain (other parts from reference TRBV11-2 and TRBJ2-5): EAGVAQSPRYKIIEKRQSVAFWCNPISGHATLYWYQQILGQGPKLLIQFQNNGVVDDSQLPKDRFSAERLKGVDSTLKIQPAKLEDSAVYLCASSLGEGPKETQYFGPGTRLLVL.

DNA of the CDR3: TGCAGTGCCCCGCACTACAGAGGGGGGAGCACAGATACGCAGTATTTT. Translation gives CSAPHYRGGSTDTQYF. The rearrangement links TRBV20-1 to TRBJ2-3; D is possibly TRBD1 or TRBD2 (6 bases each). Germline V gene data show CDR1 as DFQATT and CDR2 as SNEGSKA (reference sequence). Trimming cost V 6 bases and J 0 bases, with 19 bases left between them. This CDR3 comprises 16 residues.

The CDR3 protein is CASSVVGANSPLHF. The CDR3, as DNA: TGTGCCAGCAGCGTGGTTGGGGCTAATTCACCCCTCCACTTT. The chain combines TRBV12-3 or TRBV12-4 with TRBJ1-6; TRBD1 might be the D (5 bases). V lost 6 bases, J lost 6 bases, and 12 bases lay in between. The CDR3 consists of 14 residues.

This rearrangement joins TRBV27 to TRBJ2-6; possible D gene TRBD1, 6 bases. V lost 8 bases and J lost 0, with 14 bases in between. This CDR3 spans 16 amino acids. Germline V gives CDR1 MNHEY, CDR2 SMNVEV (reference sequence). The CDR3 nucleotides are TGTGCCAGCGGACGAGGGACAACCTCTGGGGCCAACGTCCTGACTTTC. Translated, it gives CASGRGTTSGANVLTF.

V and J are TRBV29-1 and TRBJ2-1; no firm D call. V was clipped by 7 bases and J by 2 bases, with 6 bases between them. Germline assignment: CDR1 SQVTM and CDR2 ANQGSEA. The CDR3 covers 11 residues. This CDR3 reads CSAPAYNEQFF. CDR3 sequence (DNA): TGCAGCGCGCCCGCCTACAATGAGCAGTTCTTC.

This sequence joins TRBV27 and TRBJ2-3; TRBD2 matches at 12 bases. V lost 5 bases and J lost 2; bases outside the gene matches: 8. Per the germline V gene, CDR1 is MNHEY and CDR2 is SMNVEV (reference sequence). CDR3 length equals 17 residues. The CDR3 nucleotides are TGTGCCAGCAGTCCCGAGGGACTAGCGGGTCCCACAGATACGCAGTATTTT. This translates into CASSPEGLAGPTDTQYF.

This chain links TRBV19 with TRBJ1-1; possible D gene TRBD1, 5 bases. The germline CDR1 and CDR2 sequences are LNHDA and SQIVND (reference sequence). V lost 5 bases and J 5 bases, leaving 9 bases between the germline ends. This CDR3 comprises 12 residues. The CDR3 DNA reads as TGTGCCAGTAGTGGTTGGGGGACTGAAGCTTTCTTT. Amino acids: CASSGWGTEAFF.

V usage is TRBV12-3 or TRBV12-4 and J usage is TRBJ2-3; 10 bases map to TRBD2. V lost 5 bases and J lost 4; bases outside the gene matches: 9. This CDR3 is built from 16 residues. The CDR3 spells CASSRIAGGGADTQYF. Written as DNA, the CDR3 is TGTGCCAGCAGTCGTATAGCGGGAGGCGGAGCAGATACGCAGTATTTT.

The chain recombines TRBV29-1 with TRBJ1-2, with D tentatively TRBD1 (5 bases). The V gene's germline CDR1 is SQVTM and CDR2 ANQGSEA. The CDR3 has 11 amino acids. Trimming shortened V by 0 bases and J by 11 bases, and 10 bases separated the two germline ends. The CDR3 nucleotides are TGCAGCGTTGAAGAACGACAGTGGTACACCTTC. Protein product: CSVEERQWYTF.

The chain is built from TRBV5-6 and TRBJ2-7, with a weak D call TRBD1 (6 bases). The CDR3 covers 15 residues. The germline V and J ends were trimmed by 4 bases and 0 bases, with 14 bases remaining between them. Germline values: CDR1 SGHDT, CDR2 YYEEEE. In DNA form, the CDR3 reads TGTGCCAGCAGCACCGGACAGAGGAGCTCCTACGAGCAGTACTTC. It yields the protein CASSTGQRSSYEQYF.

The chain has TRBV27 and TRBJ2-1; the D gene could be TRBD1 or TRBD2 (5 bases each). This CDR3 contains 13 residues. Trimming took off 3 bases at V and 7 bases at J, with 10 bases between the two ends. Germline CDR1 and CDR2: MNHEY and SMNVEV (reference sequence). CDR3 DNA sequence: TGTGCCAGCAGTTTGGGGCGGGCTAATGAGCAGTTCTTC. Translating gives CASSLGRANEQFF.

The genes are TRBV9 and TRBJ2-1; 11 positions agree with TRBD1. Germline values: CDR1 SGDLS, CDR2 YYNGEE. J lost 14 bases, V lost 2 bases, and 6 bases had no gene match. The length of the CDR3 is 13 residues. CDR3 amino acids: CASSVREGQGEFF. In DNA, the CDR3 is TGTGCCAGCAGCGTTCGGGAGGGACAGGGGGAGTTCTTC.

The chain uses TRBV30 and TRBJ2-7, with D perhaps matching TRBD1 or TRBD2 (5 bases each). The germline CDR1 and CDR2 sequences are GTSNPN and SVGIG (reference sequence). The CDR3 is 12 amino acids. Trimming cost V 0 bases and J 6 bases, with 9 bases left between them. Here the CDR3 reads CAWSVRGAEQYF. CDR3 nucleotides: TGTGCCTGGAGTGTACGAGGGGCCGAGCAGTACTTC.

The V gene is TRBV27, the J gene TRBJ2-1; D is unresolved. Trimming took 8 bases from V and 0 from J, leaving 11 bases between them. The CDR3 runs to 14 residues. CDR1 and CDR2 (germline): MNHEY, SMNVEV (reference sequence). The CDR3 here is CASGDTSSYNEQFF. The CDR3 bases are TGTGCCAGCGGTGACACGAGCTCCTACAATGAGCAGTTCTTC.

The V and J genes are TRBV29-1 and TRBJ1-2, with TRBD1 matching 9 bases. The CDR3 has 15 amino acids. Germline assignment: CDR1 SQVTM and CDR2 ANQGSEA. The ends lost 3 bases at V and 2 bases at J; junction bases unmatched: 7. The CDR3: CSVEGTGWGNYGYTF. CDR3 sequence (DNA): TGCAGCGTTGAGGGGACAGGGTGGGGGAACTATGGCTACACCTTC.

The rearrangement links TRBV25-1 to TRBJ2-7; TRBD2 matches at 7 bases. The CDR3 length is 16 residues. J was trimmed by 3 bases and V by 5 bases; bases with no gene match: 13. Per germline, CDR1 MGHDK and CDR2 SYGVNS. The CDR3 DNA sequence: TGTGCCAGCAGTCTCGCGGTAGGCAGGGAGGGCTACGAGCAGTACTTC. Translation: CASSLAVGREGYEQYF.

This rearrangement joins TRBV7-9 to TRBJ2-6; D is unclear. This CDR3 has 15 amino acids. Germline CDR1 is SEHNR and CDR2 is FQNEAQ (reference sequence). Trimming removed 5 bases at V and 4 bases at J, with 12 bases between. Written as DNA, the CDR3 is TGTGCCAGCAGCCTTTTTATATCGGGGGCCAACGTCCTGACTTTC. Amino acids: CASSLFISGANVLTF.

The chain combines TRBV28 with TRBJ2-7, with D perhaps matching TRBD1 or TRBD2 (6 bases each). The CDR3 is made up of 15 amino acids. Germline loops: CDR1 MDHEN, CDR2 SYDVKM. V dropped 2 bases and J dropped 3 bases, with 14 bases sitting between them. The CDR3 DNA reads as TGTGCCAGCAGTTTACCGCGGGACAAGGACTACGAGCAGTACTTC. Translated, it gives CASSLPRDKDYEQYF.